The 22 T cell receptor beta chains reported below all come from one sample, sequenced in a study of CD8 T cells in ankylosing spondylitis. Via MiXCR, TCRdb re-called the 5' RACE reads, giving one row per CDR3 protein. The profile shows 380,000 or so distinct CDR3 sequences, more than 20% of them singletons. Sequencing used blood, either unsorted or a sorted T cell fraction (not recorded which). These TCRs come from a male donor with ankylosing spondylitis or in good health (not recorded which).

This clonotype came up a few times. The chain uses TRBV12-3 or TRBV12-4 and TRBJ2-2; D uncertain. This CDR3 is 12 amino acids long. The germline V and J ends were trimmed by 5 bases and 6 bases, with 7 bases remaining between them. The chain's CDR3 is CASSPLPGELFF. DNA for the CDR3: TGTGCCAGCAGTCCCTTACCCGGGGAGCTGTTTTTT.

This clonotype was counted at least ten times. V and J are TRBV20-1 and TRBJ1-2, with D perhaps TRBD1 (6 bases). The V gene's germline CDR1 is DFQATT and CDR2 SNEGSKA (reference sequence). The CDR3 covers 15 residues. The V gene lost 7 bases and the J gene lost 5 bases, with 23 bases spanning the gap. The CDR3 loop reads CSVKDSPEGIYGYTF. The CDR3 DNA follows: TGCAGTGTTAAGGACAGCCCCGAGGGCATATATGGCTACACCTTC.

This clonotype showed up just a few times. This chain connects TRBV3-1 to TRBJ1-1; D might be TRBD1 (5 bases). Germline V lookup: CDR1 LGHDT, CDR2 YNNKEL (reference sequence). The CDR3 covers 16 residues. Trimming shortened V by 3 bases and J by 0 bases, and 14 bases separated the two germline ends. Here the CDR3 reads CASSHSAGNMNTEAFF. The CDR3 DNA reads TGTGCCAGCAGCCACTCGGCAGGGAACATGAACACTGAAGCTTTCTTT. Complete variable domain (other parts from reference TRBV3-1 and TRBJ1-1): DTAVSQTPKYLVTQMGNDKSIKCEQNLGHDTMYWYKQDSKKFLKIMFSYNNKELIINETVPNRFSPKSPDKAHLNLHINSLELGDSAVYFCASSHSAGNMNTEAFFGQGTRLTVV.

This clonotype showed up many times. The chain couples TRBV12-3 or TRBV12-4 to TRBJ2-7; no firm D call. Trimming took off 3 bases at V and 5 bases at J, with 5 bases between the two ends. This CDR3 comprises 11 residues. CDR3 sequence: CASSLGHEQYF. The CDR3 region has the DNA TGTGCCAGCAGTTTGGGCCACGAGCAGTACTTC.

The V and J genes are TRBV10-3 and TRBJ2-7; D gene uncertain. Germline CDR1 is ENHRY and CDR2 is SYGVKD. The CDR3 is 14 residues long. With 6 bases removed from V and 2 bases from J, the gap between germline ends came to 14 bases. As DNA, the CDR3 is TGTGCCATCAGGGACGGACGGGCGACCTACGAGCAGTACTTC. It encodes CAIRDGRATYEQYF.

The sample holds a few counts of this clonotype. CDR3 nucleotides: TGTGCTATCAGCGGCTGGACGGACACCGGGGAGCTGTTTTTT. Translated: CAISGWTDTGELFF. This chain connects TRBV2 to TRBJ2-2; possibly TRBD2 for D (5 bases). CDR1 SNHLY and CDR2 FYNNEI come from the germline V gene. CDR3 length equals 14 residues. Based on the CDR3 plus reference TRBV2 and TRBJ2-2, the full variable domain is EPEVTQTPSHQVTQMGQEVILRCVPISNHLYFYWYRQILGQKVEFLVSFYNNEISEKSEIFDDQFSVERPDGSNFTLKIRSTKLEDSAMYFCAISGWTDTGELFFGEGSRLTVL.

This clonotype was found a few times. J is TRBJ2-7 and V is TRBV9; 8 bases map to TRBD1. The trim removed 0 bases at V and 5 bases at J, leaving 13 bases unmatched. CDR3 length: 17 amino acids. The germline V gene has CDR1 SGDLS and CDR2 YYNGEE. For the CDR3, the DNA is TGTGCCAGCAGCGTAGACGGAAGTGAGGACAGGGTTGACGAGCAGTACTTC. The encoded protein is CASSVDGSEDRVDEQYF. Based on the CDR3 plus reference TRBV9 and TRBJ2-7, the full variable domain is DSGVTQTPKHLITATGQRVTLRCSPRSGDLSVYWYQQSLDQGLQFLIQYYNGEERAKGNILERFSAQQFPDLHSELNLSSLELGDSALYFCASSVDGSEDRVDEQYFGPGTRLTVT.

The table lists this clonotype with a few counts. The genes are TRBV2 and TRBJ2-3; a possible D gene is TRBD1 (6 bases). Germline V gene sequence: CDR1 SNHLY, CDR2 FYNNEI. CDR3 length: 14 residues. Trimming pared 10 bases from V and 1 base from J, leaving 15 bases between. The CDR3 DNA is TGTGCCATGCCACAGGGAGTCCGCACAGATACGCAGTATTTT. Amino acid sequence: CAMPQGVRTDTQYF.

This clonotype was recorded at least ten times. This chain joins TRBV5-5 and TRBJ2-2, with D possibly being TRBD1 or TRBD2 (5 bases each). The germline V gene encodes CDR1 SGHKS and CDR2 YYEKEE (reference sequence). There are 13 residues in the CDR3. Trimming removed 2 bases from V and 5 bases from J, with 7 bases in between. CDR3 residues: CASSFWGTGELFF. CDR3 nucleotide sequence: TGTGCCAGCAGCTTTTGGGGGACCGGGGAGCTGTTTTTT. Combining the CDR3 with reference TRBV5-5 and TRBJ2-2 gives the whole variable domain DAGVTQSPTHLIKTRGQQVTLRCSPISGHKSVSWYQQVLGQGPQFIFQYYEKEERGRGNFPDRFSARQFPNYSSELNVNALLLGDSALYLCASSFWGTGELFFGEGSRLTVL.

The rearrangement links TRBV29-1 to TRBJ1-1; D not certain. V lost 0 bases, J lost 8 bases, and 7 bases lay in between. CDR3 length equals 11 residues. Germline CDR1 SQVTM, CDR2 ANQGSEA. CDR3 protein: CSVEEDIEAFF. For the CDR3, the DNA is TGCAGCGTTGAAGAAGACATCGAAGCTTTCTTT.

The V call is TRBV7-9, the J call TRBJ2-7; no reliable D call. CDR3 length: 15 amino acids. Germline CDR1 is SEHNR and CDR2 is FQNEAQ (reference sequence). Trimming removed 9 bases from V and 0 bases from J, with 18 bases in between. The CDR3: CASSMVLSSSYEQYF. The CDR3 DNA is TGTGCCAGTAGCATGGTATTGTCAAGCTCCTACGAGCAGTACTTC.

This clonotype was detected many times. The rearrangement joins TRBV12-3 or TRBV12-4 to TRBJ2-2; TRBD2 matches 7 bases. With 1 base clipped from V and 1 base from J, the junction kept 0 bases outside the gene matches. This CDR3 is 15 amino acids long. The CDR3 region has the DNA TGTGCCAGCAGTTTAGTAGCGGGGAACACCGGGGAGCTGTTTTTT. As protein: CASSLVAGNTGELFF.

J is TRBJ2-7 and V is TRBV20-1; 8 bases map to TRBD2. Unmatched junction bases numbered 10, after V lost 0 bases and J lost 3 bases. CDR1 DFQATT and CDR2 SNEGSKA come from the germline V gene (reference sequence). The CDR3 loop spans 16 amino acids. This chain's CDR3 is CSARDNRGGRLYEQYF. The CDR3 DNA is TGCAGTGCTAGAGATAACCGGGGGGGCCGCCTCTACGAGCAGTACTTC.

This clonotype was seen a few times. The rearrangement uses TRBV25-1 and TRBJ2-5, with 9 bases identical to TRBD2. The J segment lost 1 base and the V segment lost 0 bases, leaving 6 bases of the junction unmatched. CDR3 length equals 17 residues. Germline V CDR1 and CDR2: MGHDK, SYGVNS. CDR3 region: CASSEYVSGGFQETQYF. CDR3 bases: TGTGCCAGCAGTGAATATGTTAGCGGGGGCTTCCAAGAGACCCAGTACTTC.

This clonotype was seen a few times. The rearrangement links TRBV13 to TRBJ2-2, with D uncertain. The CDR3 loop spans 16 amino acids. V lost 4 bases, J lost 4 bases, and 16 bases lay in between. Germline loops: CDR1 PRHDT, CDR2 FYEKMQ (reference sequence). The CDR3 nucleotides read TGTGCCAGCAGCTCTGACGACGACACGGGCACCGGGGAGCTGTTTTTT. Translating it yields CASSSDDDTGTGELFF.

J is TRBJ2-5 and V is TRBV7-9; D is uncertain. Germline lookup yields CDR1 SEHNR and CDR2 FQNEAQ (reference sequence). The germline V and J ends were trimmed by 4 bases and 11 bases, with 17 bases remaining between them. The CDR3 extends over 13 amino acids. CDR3 residues: CASSSDLSRTQYF. Here the CDR3 DNA reads TGTGCCAGCAGCTCCGACTTATCCAGGACGCAGTACTTC.

The V call is TRBV20-1, the J call TRBJ2-7; the D gene could be TRBD1 or TRBD2 (6 bases each). The V gene lost 0 bases and the J gene lost 2 bases, with 17 bases spanning the gap. The CDR3 runs 16 residues. Germline-derived CDR1 and CDR2 are DFQATT and SNEGSKA (reference sequence). The CDR3 sequence: CSARDRVGGLTYEQYF. The DNA of the CDR3 is TGCAGTGCTAGAGATCGTGTCGGGGGCCTCACCTACGAGCAGTACTTC.

The genes are TRBV9 and TRBJ2-7, with 8 nucleotides matching TRBD1. There are 16 residues in the CDR3. From germline, CDR1 is SGDLS and CDR2 YYNGEE. The J segment lost 4 bases and the V segment lost 3 bases, leaving 12 bases of the junction unmatched. CDR3: CASSGPTGQGAYEQYF. The CDR3 coding sequence is TGTGCCAGCAGCGGCCCAACTGGGCAGGGGGCATACGAGCAGTACTTC. Together with reference TRBV9 and TRBJ2-7, the CDR3 gives the full variable domain: DSGVTQTPKHLITATGQRVTLRCSPRSGDLSVYWYQQSLDQGLQFLIQYYNGEERAKGNILERFSAQQFPDLHSELNLSSLELGDSALYFCASSGPTGQGAYEQYFGPGTRLTVT.

This clonotype was detected only a few times. This rearrangement joins TRBV20-1 to TRBJ2-1, with TRBD2 matching 7 bases. The ends lost 6 bases at V and 4 bases at J; junction bases unmatched: 12. This CDR3 is 15 amino acids long. The V gene's germline CDR1 is DFQATT and CDR2 SNEGSKA (reference sequence). In DNA, the CDR3 is TGCAGTGCCCTCCTGATGCCGGGAGGATACAATGAGCAGTTCTTC. Protein product: CSALLMPGGYNEQFF.

The V call is TRBV29-1, the J call TRBJ1-2; D call uncertain. The germline V gene encodes CDR1 SQVTM and CDR2 ANQGSEA. V was pared by 6 bases and J by 2 bases, with 10 bases between. The CDR3 runs 12 residues. The CDR3 region has the DNA TGCAGCGTAGTGGAAGGCAACTATGGCTACACCTTC. This codes for CSVVEGNYGYTF.

The gene calls are TRBV10-3 and TRBJ2-7; 9 bases map to TRBD1. This CDR3 region has 14 residues. Germline lookup yields CDR1 ENHRY and CDR2 SYGVKD. The ends lost 10 bases at V and 2 bases at J; junction bases unmatched: 9. CDR3 residues: CATGDRVGTYEQYF. The CDR3 coding sequence is TGTGCCACCGGGGACAGGGTGGGTACCTACGAGCAGTACTTC.

This clonotype was recorded a few times. The chain couples TRBV3-1 to TRBJ2-1; 9 bases match TRBD1. This CDR3 contains 17 residues. Germline assignment: CDR1 LGHDT and CDR2 YNNKEL (reference sequence). Trimming at V came to 2 bases and at J to 6 bases, leaving 11 bases not matched to a gene. DNA for the CDR3: TGTGCCAGCAGCCAAACGACAGGGGGAAGGGCAGGCAATGAGCAGTTCTTC. This codes for CASSQTTGGRAGNEQFF.